Detailed here is one T cell receptor (beta chain). Antigen specificity is unknown. Germline CDR1 and CDR2: MNHEY and SVGAGI. CDR3 length: 14 residues. The V gene lost 0 bases and the J gene lost 4 bases, with 8 bases spanning the gap. This entry is derived from a study of blood T cells in healthy people across ages. Findings and limits, study-wide: Correlation between TCR beta diversity and naive T cell percentage was strong.

A second PCR, run for about 7 to 11 cycles, used a sample-barcoded 5' primer plus a J-beta primer mix. TCRdb called the 5' RACE reads again in MiXCR, with one record for every CDR3 protein. The repertoire holds 780,000 or so distinct CDR3 sequences, with around three fifths as singletons. J is TRBJ2-3 and V is TRBV6-5; no reliable D call. Specimen: blood. This clonotype was obtained from a man between 40 and 49 years old in good health. The chain's CDR3 is CASSYSMLADTQYF. In DNA, the CDR3 is TGTGCCAGCAGTTACTCGATGTTGGCAGATACGCAGTATTTT.